This TCR beta chain was found in a study of blood T cell repertoires in COVID-19. Turning to the study itself: Sites in the United States, Italy and Spain provided acute and convalescent COVID-19 samples. T cells, B-cell-depleted T cells, or PBMCs supplied cDNA or gDNA.

As originally analysed: Using reference gene primer amplification, nucleated cell counts were estimated. Sequencing used immunoSEQ multiplex PCR; TCRdb keeps in-frame clones, though not all of them. V, J and clone size reflect that table, while D and trimming were determined from the DNA. The top ten hold 1.5% to 1.7% of the sample, which has around 140,000 clones, 85% to 90% seen once. The CDR3 sequence is 17 residues long. CDR1 is KGHDR, CDR2 SFDVKD, per germline. The junction had 8 bases not matched to a gene; V was cut back by 4 bases and J by 5 bases. Sequencing was carried out using peripheral blood. This clonotype originated in a woman aged 55-70 years with acute or convalescent COVID-19. This chain connects TRBV24-1 to TRBJ2-2, with 11 bases identical to TRBD1. DNA of the CDR3: TGTGCCACCAGTGACACCGGGACAGGGGGATTTACCGGGGAGCTGTTTTTT. Translating it yields CATSDTGTGGFTGELFF.